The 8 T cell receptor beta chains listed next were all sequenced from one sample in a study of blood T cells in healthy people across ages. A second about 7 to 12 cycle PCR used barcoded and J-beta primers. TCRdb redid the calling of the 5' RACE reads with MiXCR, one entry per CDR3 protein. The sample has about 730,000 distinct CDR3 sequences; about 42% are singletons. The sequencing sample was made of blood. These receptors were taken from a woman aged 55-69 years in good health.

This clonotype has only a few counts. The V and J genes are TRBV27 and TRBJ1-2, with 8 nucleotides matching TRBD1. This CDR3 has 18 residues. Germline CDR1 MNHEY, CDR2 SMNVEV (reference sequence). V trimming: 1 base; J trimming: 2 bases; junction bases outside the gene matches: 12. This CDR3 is CASSLLRTGRFLNYGYTF. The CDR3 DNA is TGTGCCAGCAGTTTATTGCGGACAGGGAGGTTCCTAAACTATGGCTACACCTTC.

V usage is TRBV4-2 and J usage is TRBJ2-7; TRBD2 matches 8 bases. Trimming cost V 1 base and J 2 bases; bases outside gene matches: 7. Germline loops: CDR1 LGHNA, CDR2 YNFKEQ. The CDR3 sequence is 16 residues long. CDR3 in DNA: TGTGCCAGCAGCCAAGCTGCGGTAGCGGGGCCCTACGAGCAGTACTTC. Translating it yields CASSQAAVAGPYEQYF.

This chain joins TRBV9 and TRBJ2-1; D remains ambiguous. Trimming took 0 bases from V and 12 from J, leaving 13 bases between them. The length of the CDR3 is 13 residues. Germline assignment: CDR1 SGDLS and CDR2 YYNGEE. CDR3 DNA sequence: TGTGCCAGCAGCGTAGATGGGATGAGACGGCAGTTCTTC. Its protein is CASSVDGMRRQFF.

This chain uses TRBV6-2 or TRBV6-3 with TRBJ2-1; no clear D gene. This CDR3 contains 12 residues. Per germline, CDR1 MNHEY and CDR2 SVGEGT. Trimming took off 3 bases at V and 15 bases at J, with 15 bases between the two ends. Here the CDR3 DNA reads TGTGCCAGCAGTTATGGCCAGGAGAAATGGTTCTTC. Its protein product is CASSYGQEKWFF.

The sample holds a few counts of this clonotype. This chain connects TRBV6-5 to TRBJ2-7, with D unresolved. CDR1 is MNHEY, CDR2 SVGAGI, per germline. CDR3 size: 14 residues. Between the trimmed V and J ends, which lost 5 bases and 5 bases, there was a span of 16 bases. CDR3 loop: CASSTGRFSHEQYF. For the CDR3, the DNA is TGTGCCAGCAGTACTGGGCGATTTTCGCACGAGCAGTACTTC.

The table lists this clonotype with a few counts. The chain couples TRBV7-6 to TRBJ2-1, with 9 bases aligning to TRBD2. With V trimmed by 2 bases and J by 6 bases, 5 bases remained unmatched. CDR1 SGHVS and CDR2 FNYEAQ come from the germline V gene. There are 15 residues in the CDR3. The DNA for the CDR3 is TGTGCCAGCAGCTTATTTAGCGGGAGTCCCAATGAGCAGTTCTTC. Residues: CASSLFSGSPNEQFF.

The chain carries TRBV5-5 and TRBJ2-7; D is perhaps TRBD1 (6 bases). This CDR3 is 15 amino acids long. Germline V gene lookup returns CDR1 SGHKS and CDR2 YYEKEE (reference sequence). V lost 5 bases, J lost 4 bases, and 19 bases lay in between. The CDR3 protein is CASSKTGPLLYEQYF. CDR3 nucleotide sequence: TGTGCCAGCAGTAAGACAGGACCTCTTTTGTACGAGCAGTACTTC.

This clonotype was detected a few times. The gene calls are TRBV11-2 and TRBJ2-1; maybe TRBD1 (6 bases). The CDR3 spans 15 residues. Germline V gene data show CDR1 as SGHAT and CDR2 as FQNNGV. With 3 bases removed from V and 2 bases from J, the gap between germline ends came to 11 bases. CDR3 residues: CASSFNREPYNEQFF. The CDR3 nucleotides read TGTGCCAGCAGCTTCAACAGGGAACCCTACAATGAGCAGTTCTTC.